The clone carrying this TCR beta chain was observed a few times. This sample was included in a study of tumor-infiltrating lymphocytes in oesophageal squamous cell carcinoma. TCRdb itself ran the PCR reads through MiXCR, one entry per CDR3 protein. The sample shows about 24,000 distinct CDR3 sequences, 35% to 45% of them seen only once. The TCR sequence derives from a male donor with esophageal squamous cell carcinoma. Sequencing was performed on esophageal tumor tissue.

CDR3 region: CASSPTGAPSYEQYF. The CDR3 DNA sequence: TGTGCCAGCAGCCCGACAGGGGCCCCCTCCTACGAGCAGTACTTC. The chain links TRBV6-1 to TRBJ2-7, with TRBD1 matching over 8 bases. V dropped 6 bases and J dropped 0; count of bases not matched to a gene: 7. This CDR3 contains 15 residues. The germline V gene encodes CDR1 MNHNS and CDR2 SASEGT.